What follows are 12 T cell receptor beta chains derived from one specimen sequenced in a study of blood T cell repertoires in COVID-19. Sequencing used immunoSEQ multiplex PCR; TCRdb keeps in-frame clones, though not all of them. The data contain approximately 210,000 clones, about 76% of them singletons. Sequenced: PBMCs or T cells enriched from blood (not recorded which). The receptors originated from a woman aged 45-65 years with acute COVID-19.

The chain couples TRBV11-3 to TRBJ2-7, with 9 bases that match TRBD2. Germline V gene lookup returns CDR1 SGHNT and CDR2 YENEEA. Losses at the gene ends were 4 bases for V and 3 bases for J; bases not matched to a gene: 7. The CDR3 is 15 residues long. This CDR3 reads CASSSERGAIYEQYF. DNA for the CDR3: TGTGCCAGCAGCTCCGAGCGGGGGGCGATCTACGAGCAGTACTTC.

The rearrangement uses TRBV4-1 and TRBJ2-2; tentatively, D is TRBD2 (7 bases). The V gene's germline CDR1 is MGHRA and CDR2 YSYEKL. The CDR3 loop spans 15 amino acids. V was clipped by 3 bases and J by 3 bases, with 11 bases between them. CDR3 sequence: CASSQRGPYTGELFF. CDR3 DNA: TGCGCCAGCAGCCAGCGGGGGCCCTACACCGGGGAGCTGTTTTTT.

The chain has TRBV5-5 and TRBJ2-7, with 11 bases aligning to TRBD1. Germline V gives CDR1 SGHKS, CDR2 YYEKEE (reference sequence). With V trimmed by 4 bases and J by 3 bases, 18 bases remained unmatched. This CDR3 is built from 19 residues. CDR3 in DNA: TGTGCCAGCAGCGGGGCGGACAGGGGGCTAAACAAAATAGGCTACGAGCAGTACTTC. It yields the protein CASSGADRGLNKIGYEQYF.

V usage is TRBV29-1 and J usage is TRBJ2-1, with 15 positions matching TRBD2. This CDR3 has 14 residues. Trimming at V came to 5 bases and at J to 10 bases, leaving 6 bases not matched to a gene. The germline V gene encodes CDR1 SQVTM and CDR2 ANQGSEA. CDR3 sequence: CSVSSGLAGGEQFF. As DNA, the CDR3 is TGCAGCGTTTCTTCGGGACTAGCGGGGGGAGAGCAGTTCTTC.

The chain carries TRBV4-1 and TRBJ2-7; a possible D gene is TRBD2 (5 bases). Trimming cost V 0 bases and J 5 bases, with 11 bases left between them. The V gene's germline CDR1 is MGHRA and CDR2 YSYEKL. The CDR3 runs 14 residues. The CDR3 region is CASSQDRGQDEQYF. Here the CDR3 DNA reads TGCGCCAGCAGCCAAGATCGAGGGCAGGACGAGCAGTACTTC.

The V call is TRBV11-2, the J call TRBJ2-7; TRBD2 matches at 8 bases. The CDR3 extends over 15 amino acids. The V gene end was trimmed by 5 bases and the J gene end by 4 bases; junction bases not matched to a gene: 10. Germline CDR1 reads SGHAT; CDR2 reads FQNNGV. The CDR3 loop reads CASSPGGADRYEQYF. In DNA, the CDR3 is TGTGCCAGCAGCCCCGGGGGGGCCGATCGGTACGAGCAGTACTTC.

CDR3 DNA: TGTGCCACCGCGACTAGCGGGAGTTACAATGAGCAGTTCTTC. This gives the protein CATATSGSYNEQFF. This sequence joins TRBV24-1 and TRBJ2-1, with 12 nucleotides matching TRBD2. Trimming at V came to 9 bases and at J to 4 bases, leaving 3 bases not matched to a gene. The CDR3 extends over 14 amino acids. Germline CDR1 reads KGHDR; CDR2 reads SFDVKD.

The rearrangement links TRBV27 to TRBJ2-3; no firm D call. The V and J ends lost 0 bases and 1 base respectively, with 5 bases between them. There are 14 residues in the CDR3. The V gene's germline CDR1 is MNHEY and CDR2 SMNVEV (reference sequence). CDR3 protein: CASSLSRGTDTQYF. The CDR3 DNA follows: TGTGCCAGCAGTTTATCACGGGGCACAGATACGCAGTATTTT.

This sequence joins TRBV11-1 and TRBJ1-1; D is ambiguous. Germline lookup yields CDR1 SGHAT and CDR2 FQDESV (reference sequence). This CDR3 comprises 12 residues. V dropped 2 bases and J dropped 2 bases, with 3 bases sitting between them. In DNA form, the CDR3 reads TGTGCCAGCAGCTTACTCAACACTGAAGCTTTCTTT. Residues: CASSLLNTEAFF.

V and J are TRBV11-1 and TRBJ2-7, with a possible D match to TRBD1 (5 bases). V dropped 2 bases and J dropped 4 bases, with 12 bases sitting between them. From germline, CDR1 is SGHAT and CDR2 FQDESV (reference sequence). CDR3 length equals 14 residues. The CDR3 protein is CASSLSGKVYEQYF. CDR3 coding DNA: TGTGCCAGCAGCTTATCAGGGAAGGTATACGAGCAGTACTTC.

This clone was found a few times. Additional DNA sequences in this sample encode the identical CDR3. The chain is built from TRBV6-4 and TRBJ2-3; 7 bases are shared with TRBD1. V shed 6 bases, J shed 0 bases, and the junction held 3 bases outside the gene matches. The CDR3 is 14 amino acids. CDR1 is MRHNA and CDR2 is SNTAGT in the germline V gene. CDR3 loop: CASRKQGSTDTQYF. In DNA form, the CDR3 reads TGTGCCAGCAGAAAACAGGGGAGCACAGATACGCAGTATTTT.

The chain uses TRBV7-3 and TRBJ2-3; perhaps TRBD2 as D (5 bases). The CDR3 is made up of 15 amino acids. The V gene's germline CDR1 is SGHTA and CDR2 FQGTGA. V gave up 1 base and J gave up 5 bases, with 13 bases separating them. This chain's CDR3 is CASSLMAAVEDTQYF. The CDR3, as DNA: TGTGCCAGCAGCTTAATGGCAGCGGTAGAAGATACGCAGTATTTT.